Reported below is one TCR beta chain. This clonotype was recorded a few times. This clone's antigen is unknown. Per-base qualities were not stored, and no clone one base away is much larger. This sample was taken from a study of CD8 T cells in ankylosing spondylitis (dated by TCRdb to between 2016 and 2019). In the study overall: To find TCR variants linked to disease, the study profiled T cell receptor beta repertoires in ankylosing spondylitis patients and healthy donors. Samples of peripheral blood were taken, and for ankylosing spondylitis patients, synovial fluid was collected as well. The full study cohort comprised around 23 ankylosing spondylitis patients and 85 to 120 healthy donors. Summary of the overall study and its limitations: The disease-linked clones were reported to be significantly enriched in matched synovial fluid samples from ankylosing spondylitis patients. The disease-linked clones showed a CD8+ phenotype and occurred at relatively low frequencies in peripheral blood. Blood from ankylosing spondylitis patients appeared to be characterized by a TCR beta motif composed of several highly homologous amino acid variants. Some of the motif variants had been reported before in the synovial fluid and blood of reactive arthritis patients, a finding that suggests common disease-initiation mechanisms.

Between the V and J ends, shortened by 3 bases and 2 bases respectively, the junction contains 9 bases. Measured from the cysteine to the phenylalanine, the CDR3 is 14 residues long. The retained sequence is limited to the CDR3, 42 bases, with the frame set at the first base. TCRdb names Illumina HiSeq 2500 as the instrument used. Quantitative 5'-RACE with molecular barcodes was the method used to prepare the TCR beta libraries. Per the source publication's procedure: A new computational method based on a probabilistic model of VDJ rearrangement was used to identify disease-linked TCR variants. TCRdb reprocessing: public reads trimmed at Q25 with fastp, clones called with MiXCR, in-frame beta chains kept. CDR3 protein duplicates are merged, each entry listing the most common genes and DNA. The V and J calls reflect TCRdb's pipeline rather than the authors' work. This sample comprises some 240,000 distinct CDR3 sequences, 18% of them detected only once. The top ten constitute under 40% of the sample.

The receptor chain draws on TRBV12-3 or TRBV12-4 and TRBJ2-3; the D assignment is uncertain and may be TRBD1 or TRBD2, with 5 bases supporting each. Sequenced material: blood, either unsorted or a sorted T cell fraction (not recorded which). This TCR came from a male donor with ankylosing spondylitis or in good health (not recorded which). The CDR3: CASSFMGPTDTQYF. Read as DNA, the sequence is TGTGCCAGCAGTTTCATGGGACCCACAGATACGCAGTATTTT.